This T cell receptor beta chain originates from a study of graft-versus-host responses after intestinal transplantation. The repertoire was sequenced with immunoSEQ multiplex PCR; TCRdb's copy has only in-frame clones and lacks some. The sample has roughly 60,000 clones, under 95% seen once. Unmatched junction bases numbered 11, after V lost 2 bases and J lost 4 bases. CDR1 is MGHRA, CDR2 YSYEKL, per germline. The CDR3 spans 16 residues. The specimen was PBMCs, collected 118 days after intestinal transplantation. The receptor was isolated from a human patient who received an intestinal transplant, so some T cells may come from the graft donor. The J gene is TRBJ2-7, the V gene TRBV4-1; 7 bases agree with TRBD2. The CDR3 DNA follows: TGCGCCAGCAGCCAATGGACGGCGGGAGCCCTTTACGAGCAGTACTTC. It specifies CASSQWTAGALYEQYF.